Listed below are T cell receptor beta chains from one sample, sequenced in a study of response to subunit inactivated influenza vaccine. One entry per CDR3 protein results from TCRdb running MiXCR on the RT-PCR reads. The profile covers approximately 530,000 distinct CDR3 sequences, with approximately 13% appearing a single time and around 12% taken by the ten largest. The sequences come from PBMCs from blood, collected around seven weeks after vaccination. The receptor source for this set is a man in his fifties or sixties who received an inactivated influenza vaccine. Each CDR3 is given with its conserved first and last residue. A D gene is named only where the DNA matches it firmly. Size values are once, few and many counts, or a class for expanded clones, and some rows have none.

clone_size,v_call,j_call,d_call,cdr3_aa,cdr3_nt
NA,TRBV6-1,TRBJ2-7,NA,CASSPAGGETYEQYF,TGTGCCAGCAGCCCTGCCGGCGGGGAGACCTACGAGCAGTACTTC
few,TRBV20-1,TRBJ2-3,TRBD2,CSARDGGTSGRAADTQYF,TGCAGTGCTAGAGATGGGGGGACTAGCGGGAGGGCCGCAGATACGCAGTATTTT
NA,TRBV5-5,TRBJ2-1,NA,CASSLGLVSYNEQFF,TGTGCCAGCAGCTTGGGTCTAGTGTCCTACAATGAGCAGTTCTTC
few,TRBV5-4,TRBJ1-4,NA,CASSADGGREKLFF,TGTGCCAGCAGCGCCGACGGAGGACGCGAAAAACTGTTTTTT
few,TRBV29-1,TRBJ2-1,NA,CSVEEGRIEQFF,TGCAGCGTTGAAGAGGGACGGATTGAGCAGTTCTTC
many,TRBV15,TRBJ2-7,TRBD1,CATGEDRGGGYEQYF,TGTGCCACCGGGGAAGACAGGGGTGGCGGCTACGAGCAGTACTTC
few,TRBV4-2,TRBJ2-2,NA,CASSQEGAGRSNTGELFF,TGTGCCAGCAGCCAAGAGGGGGCAGGACGGTCGAACACCGGGGAGCTGTTTTTT
few,TRBV29-1,TRBJ2-2,TRBD2,CSVEGTSGQPNTGELFF,TGCAGCGTTGAAGGGACTAGCGGGCAGCCGAACACCGGGGAGCTGTTTTTT
few,TRBV15,TRBJ2-1,TRBD2,CATSGRALAGAFPDNEQFF,TGTGCCACCAGCGGCCGTGCACTAGCGGGAGCCTTCCCGGACAATGAGCAGTTCTTC
few,TRBV5-5,TRBJ2-3,TRBD1,CASSLGPQGADTQYF,TGTGCCAGCAGCTTGGGTCCGCAGGGGGCAGATACGCAGTATTTT
NA,TRBV5-1,TRBJ1-1,TRBD1,CASSLETGGGAFF,TGCGCCAGCAGCTTGGAGACAGGGGGGGGAGCTTTCTTT
NA,TRBV14,TRBJ2-2,TRBD2,CASSQDQGLAGELFF,TGTGCCAGCAGCCAAGATCAGGGACTAGCCGGGGAGCTGTTTTTT
NA,TRBV11-2,TRBJ1-2,NA,CASSLEGVGVNGYTF,TGTGCCAGCAGCTTAGAGGGGGTTGGGGTGAATGGCTACACCTTC
NA,TRBV20-1,TRBJ2-7,NA,CSARDLDSYEQYF,TGCAGTGCTAGAGATTTGGACAGCTACGAGCAGTACTTC
few,TRBV20-1,TRBJ2-1,TRBD2,CSARPLAGGYSYNEQFF,TGCAGTGCTAGACCACTAGCGGGGGGTTACTCCTACAATGAGCAGTTCTTC
few,TRBV5-1,TRBJ2-2,NA,CASSLEAGNTGELFF,TGCGCCAGCAGCTTGGAAGCGGGGAACACCGGGGAGCTGTTTTTT
few,TRBV12-3/TRBV12-4,TRBJ2-2,TRBD1,CASSRDRGGPTGELFF,TGTGCCAGCAGTAGGGACAGGGGAGGCCCCACCGGGGAGCTGTTTTTT
few,TRBV24-1,TRBJ2-3,TRBD2,CATSAPGLPRWSTDTQYF,TGTGCCACCAGTGCCCCGGGACTACCTAGATGGAGCACAGATACGCAGTATTTT